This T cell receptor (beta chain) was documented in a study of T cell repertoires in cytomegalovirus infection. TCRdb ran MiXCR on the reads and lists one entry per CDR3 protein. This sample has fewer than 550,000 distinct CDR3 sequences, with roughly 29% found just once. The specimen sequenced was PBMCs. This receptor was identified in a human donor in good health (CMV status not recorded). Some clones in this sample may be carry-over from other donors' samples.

CDR3 amino acids: CASRPGQGNEQFF. The CDR3, as DNA: TGTGCCAGCAGACCGGGACAGGGCAATGAGCAGTTCTTC. The chain carries TRBV12-3 or TRBV12-4 and TRBJ2-1; 9 bases match TRBD1. The CDR3 has 13 residues. V was pared by 6 bases and J by 6 bases, with 3 bases of the junction left unmatched.